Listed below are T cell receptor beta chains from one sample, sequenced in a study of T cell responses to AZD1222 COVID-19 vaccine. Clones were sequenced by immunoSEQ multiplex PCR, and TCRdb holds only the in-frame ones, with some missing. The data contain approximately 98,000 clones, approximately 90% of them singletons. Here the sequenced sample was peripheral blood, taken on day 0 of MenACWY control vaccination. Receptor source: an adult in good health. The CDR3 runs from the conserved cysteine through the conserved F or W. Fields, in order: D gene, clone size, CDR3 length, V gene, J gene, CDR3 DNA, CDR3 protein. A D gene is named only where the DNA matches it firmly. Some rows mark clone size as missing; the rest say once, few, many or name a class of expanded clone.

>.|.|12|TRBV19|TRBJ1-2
TGTGCCAGTAGCACCAGTCGGAATGGCTACACCTTC
CASSTSRNGYTF
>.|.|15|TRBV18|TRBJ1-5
TGTGCCAGCTCACCACCGGGGCTGTCCAATCAGCCCCAGCATTTT
CASSPPGLSNQPQHF
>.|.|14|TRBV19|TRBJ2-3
TGTGCCAGTAGTATTCCGGGGCCCACAGATACGCAGTATTTT
CASSIPGPTDTQYF
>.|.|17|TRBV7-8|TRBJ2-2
TGTGCCAGCAGCGCCCGCCGGGACACCCTTAACACCGGGGAGCTGTTTTTT
CASSARRDTLNTGELFF
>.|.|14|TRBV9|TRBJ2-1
TGTGCCAGCAGCGTAGCCCTAGGAAACAATGAGCAGTTCTTC
CASSVALGNNEQFF
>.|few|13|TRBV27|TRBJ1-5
TGTGCCAGCAGTTTGCGGAGCAATCAGCCCCAGCATTTT
CASSLRSNQPQHF
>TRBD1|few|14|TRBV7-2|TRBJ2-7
TGTGCCAGCAGCTTATGGGGACAGTCCTACGAGCAGTACTTC
CASSLWGQSYEQYF
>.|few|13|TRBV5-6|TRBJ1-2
TGTGCCAGCAGAACCGGGACCTACTATGGCTACACCTTC
CASRTGTYYGYTF
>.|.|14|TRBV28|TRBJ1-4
TGTGCCAGCAGTCCAGGGCCAACTAATGAAAAACTGTTTTTT
CASSPGPTNEKLFF
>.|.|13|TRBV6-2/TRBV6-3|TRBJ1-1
TGTGCCAGCAGCCCGTATGGGGAGACTGAAGCTTTCTTT
CASSPYGETEAFF
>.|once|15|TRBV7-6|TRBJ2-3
TGTGCCAGCAGCTTAAGTGACATCCCCACAGATGCGCAGTATTTT
CASSLSDIPTDAQYF
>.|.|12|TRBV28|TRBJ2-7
TGTGCCAGCAGTTTCAACCTCTACGAGCAGTACTTC
CASSFNLYEQYF
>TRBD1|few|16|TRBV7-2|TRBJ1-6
TGTGCCAGCAGTCTACAGGGGACTCGCTATAATTCACCCCTCCACTTT
CASSLQGTRYNSPLHF
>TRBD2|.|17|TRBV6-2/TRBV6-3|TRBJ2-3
TGTGCCAGCAGTTACATCCCAACTAGCGGGGGAGAAGATACGCAGTATTTT
CASSYIPTSGGEDTQYF
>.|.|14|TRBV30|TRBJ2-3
TGTGCCTGCAATGCGGGGACCCGCGGAGATACGCAGTATTTT
CACNAGTRGDTQYF
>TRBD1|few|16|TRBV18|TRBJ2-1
TGTGCCAGCTCACCGACCGGGACAGGGGGCTGGAATGAGCAGTTCTTC
CASSPTGTGGWNEQFF
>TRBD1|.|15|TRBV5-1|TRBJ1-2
TGCGCCAGCAGCTTGGGCGGGACAGGGGTGTTTGGCTACACCTTC
CASSLGGTGVFGYTF
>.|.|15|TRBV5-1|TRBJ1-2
TGCGCCAGCAAATTCGGGACACCTTCTAACTATGGCTACACCTTC
CASKFGTPSNYGYTF
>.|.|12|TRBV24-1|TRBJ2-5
TGTGCCACCAGTGATCAGGGGATAACCCAGTACTTC
CATSDQGITQYF
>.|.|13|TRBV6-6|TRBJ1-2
TGTGCCAGCAGCTCAGGTGGAGTCGATGGCTACACCTTC
CASSSGGVDGYTF
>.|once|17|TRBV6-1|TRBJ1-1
TGTGCCAGCAGTGAATACCAGACGCGGGTGACGAACACTGAAGCTTTCTTT
CASSEYQTRVTNTEAFF
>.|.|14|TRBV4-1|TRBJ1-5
TGCGCCAGCAGCCCCGGGACTCCTAATCAGCCCCAGCATTTT
CASSPGTPNQPQHF
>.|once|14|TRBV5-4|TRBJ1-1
TGTGCCAGCAGCTTGGCGGGGGTTGGAACTGAAGCTTTCTTT
CASSLAGVGTEAFF
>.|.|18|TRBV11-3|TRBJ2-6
TGTGCCAGCAGCTTAGGAGAATCACCGAAGACCGGGGCCAACGTCCTGACTTTC
CASSLGESPKTGANVLTF
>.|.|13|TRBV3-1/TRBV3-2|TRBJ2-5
TGTGCCAGCAGCCAAGGTTTATCAGAGACCCAGTACTTC
CASSQGLSETQYF
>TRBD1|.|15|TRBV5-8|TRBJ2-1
TGTGCCAGCAGCACAGGGGGGAGCTCCTACAATGAGCAGTTCTTC
CASSTGGSSYNEQFF
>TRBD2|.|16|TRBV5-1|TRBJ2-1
TGCGCCAGCAGCTTGGGCCCTAGCGGGGGCAGGAGTGAGCAGTTCTTC
CASSLGPSGGRSEQFF
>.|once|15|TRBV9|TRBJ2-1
TGTGCCAGCAGCGTAGCGCAGAACTCCTACAATGAGCAGTTCTTC
CASSVAQNSYNEQFF
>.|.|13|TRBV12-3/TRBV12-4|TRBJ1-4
TGTGCCAGCAGTTTCAGGCAAATTGAAAAACTGTTTTTT
CASSFRQIEKLFF
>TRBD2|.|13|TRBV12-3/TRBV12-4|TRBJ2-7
TGTGCCAGCAAATTTGGGACTACCCTCGCGCAGTACTTC
CASKFGTTLAQYF
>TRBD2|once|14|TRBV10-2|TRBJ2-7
TGCGCCAGCAGTGCCCGGGGGGGTGGCTACGAGCAGTACTTC
CASSARGGGYEQYF
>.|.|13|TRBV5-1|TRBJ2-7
TGCGCCAGCAGCGTCAGCACATCCTACGAGCAGTACTTC
CASSVSTSYEQYF
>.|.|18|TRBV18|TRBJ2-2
TGTGCCAGCTCACCGCTCGCCGGGAGCCCCCGAAACACCGGGGAGCTGTTTTTT
CASSPLAGSPRNTGELFF
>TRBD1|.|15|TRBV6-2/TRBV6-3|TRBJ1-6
TGTGCCAGCAGTGACAGGGACAGGGGTAATTCACCCCTCCACTTT
CASSDRDRGNSPLHF
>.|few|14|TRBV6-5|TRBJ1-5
TGTGCCAGCAGCCCCTATAATAGCAATCAGCCCCAGCATTTT
CASSPYNSNQPQHF
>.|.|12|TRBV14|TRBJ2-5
TGTGCCAGCAGCCAATGGGAGGAGACCCAGTACTTC
CASSQWEETQYF
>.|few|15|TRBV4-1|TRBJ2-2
TGCGCCAGCAGCCAAGGTCACGGGGGAGCCGGGGAGCTGTTTTTT
CASSQGHGGAGELFF
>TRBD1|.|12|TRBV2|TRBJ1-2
TGTGCCAGCAGTGGACAGGGCTATGGCTACACCTTC
CASSGQGYGYTF
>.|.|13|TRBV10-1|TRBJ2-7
TGCGCCAGCAGTAGGGACTTCGAGGACGAGCAGTACTTC
CASSRDFEDEQYF
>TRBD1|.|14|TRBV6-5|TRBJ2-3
TGTGCCAGCAGTTTACAGGGGGCTATAGATACGCAGTATTTT
CASSLQGAIDTQYF
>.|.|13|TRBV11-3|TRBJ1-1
TGTGCCAGCAGCTTCGGACAGAACACTGAAGCTTTCTTT
CASSFGQNTEAFF
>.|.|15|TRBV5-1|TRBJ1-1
TGCGCCAGCAGCTTGGTCTTGGGGATGAACACTGAAGCTTTCTTT
CASSLVLGMNTEAFF
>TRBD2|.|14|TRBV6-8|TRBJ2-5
TGTGCCAGCAGTGTAAAGCGGGGGCGGAAGACCCAGTACTTC
CASSVKRGRKTQYF
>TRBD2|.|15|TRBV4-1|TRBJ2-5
TGCGCCAGCAGCTCCGCGGGGGGACAACTAGAGACCCAGTACTTC
CASSSAGGQLETQYF
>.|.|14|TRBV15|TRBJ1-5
TGTGCCACCAGCAGAGACGGCGGCAATCAGCCCCAGCATTTT
CATSRDGGNQPQHF
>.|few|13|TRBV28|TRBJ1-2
TGTGCCAGCAGTTTCGCGGGGGCTGATGGCTACACCTTC
CASSFAGADGYTF
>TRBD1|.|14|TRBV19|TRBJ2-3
TGTGCCAGTAGCCGAGACAGGGGCACAGATACGCAGTATTTT
CASSRDRGTDTQYF
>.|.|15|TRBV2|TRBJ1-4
TGTGCCAGCAGCAAGGAGAAGGGGCGGGGTGAAAAACTGTTTTTT
CASSKEKGRGEKLFF
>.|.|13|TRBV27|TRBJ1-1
TGTGCCAGCAGTTTATCCCTTGGAGGCGAAGCTTTCTTT
CASSLSLGGEAFF
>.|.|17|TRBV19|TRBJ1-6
TGTGCCAGCCGCGGTGGCGCACTCAGCTCCTATAATTCACCCCTCCACTTT
CASRGGALSSYNSPLHF
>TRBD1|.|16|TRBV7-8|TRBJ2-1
TGTGCCAGCAGACATAACAGGGACAGAGTGGGTAGTGAGCAGTTCTTC
CASRHNRDRVGSEQFF
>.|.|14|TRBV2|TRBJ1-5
TGTGCCAGCAGTGAGGTAACAGAGAATCAGCCCCAGCATTTT
CASSEVTENQPQHF